Presented here are 26 T cell receptor beta chains from one specimen sequenced in a study of shared clonotypes between healthy human individuals (dated by TCRdb to 2018 to 2020). Library prep was done by the immunoSEQ multiplex PCR assay. TCRdb carries this immuneACCESS record with in-frame sequences only. Its versions omit some clonotypes, under half of them owing to an unresolved V gene in the studies checked, with the rest unexplained. This sample holds approximately 1.4 million clones; 95% to 99% were observed only once. 0.4% to 0.55% of the sample belongs to the ten largest clones. Sequenced input: naive CD4+ T cells sorted from blood. This specimen's cell subset or site label, per the study, means: CD45RA+ positively selected. These receptors came from a man younger than 40 in good health.

The rearrangement joins TRBV11-2 to TRBJ2-7, with 14 nucleotides matching TRBD2. The CDR3 contains 18 residues. After removal of 5 bases from V and 4 bases from J, the junction contained 13 bases not matched to a gene. Germline values: CDR1 SGHAT, CDR2 FQNNGV. CDR3 sequence reads: CASSPIIGTSGSVYEQYF. Here the CDR3 DNA reads TGTGCCAGCAGCCCGATCATCGGGACTAGCGGGAGTGTTTACGAGCAGTACTTC. The variable domain in full, completed from reference TRBV11-2 and TRBJ2-7, reads EAGVAQSPRYKIIEKRQSVAFWCNPISGHATLYWYQQILGQGPKLLIQFQNNGVVDDSQLPKDRFSAERLKGVDSTLKIQPAKLEDSAVYLCASSPIIGTSGSVYEQYFGPGTRLTVT.

This rearrangement joins TRBV5-1 to TRBJ2-3, with a weak D call TRBD2 (6 bases). The CDR3 extends over 13 amino acids. Trimming cost V 10 bases and J 6 bases, with 18 bases left between them. Germline assignment: CDR1 SGHRS and CDR2 YFSETQ. The CDR3 DNA sequence: TGCGCCTCGGGGGATACGACTTGGGATACGCAGTATTTT. Translation gives CASGDTTWDTQYF. Full variable domain (rest looked up from reference TRBV5-1 and TRBJ2-3): KAGVTQTPRYLIKTRGQQVTLSCSPISGHRSVSWYQQTPGQGLQFLFEYFSETQRNKGNFPGRFSGRQFSNSRSEMNVSTLELGDSALYLCASGDTTWDTQYFGPGTRLTVL.

The chain joins TRBV7-8 to TRBJ2-7; no clear D. This CDR3 comprises 14 residues. CDR1 SGHVS and CDR2 FQNEAQ come from the germline V gene. Trimming left V 3 bases short and J 2 bases short, with 11 bases between. CDR3 loop: CASSLLAVPYEQYF. The CDR3 DNA reads as TGTGCCAGCAGCTTGCTCGCGGTCCCCTACGAGCAGTACTTC.

The chain is built from TRBV28 and TRBJ2-2, with 7 positions matching TRBD1. With 5 bases clipped from V and 9 bases from J, the junction kept 18 bases outside the gene matches. The CDR3 totals 17 residues. From germline, CDR1 is MDHEN and CDR2 SYDVKM. This CDR3 is CASSTGGAGGISWELFF. The CDR3 DNA follows: TGTGCCAGCAGTACTGGTGGGGCAGGGGGTATCAGTTGGGAGCTGTTTTTT.

The chain has TRBV28 and TRBJ1-2; D might be TRBD1 (6 bases). V gave up 5 bases and J gave up 4 bases, with 17 bases separating them. Germline assignment: CDR1 MDHEN and CDR2 SYDVKM. The CDR3 contains 15 residues. The CDR3 region has the DNA TGTGCCAGCAGTAAACACCCAGGGGACGCCTATGGCTACACCTTC. The encoded protein is CASSKHPGDAYGYTF.

The table lists this clone with a count of one. The chain recombines TRBV5-8 with TRBJ1-4; unclear D gene. The germline V gene encodes CDR1 SGHTS and CDR2 YDEGEE. CDR3 length: 15 amino acids. The germline V and J ends were trimmed by 3 bases and 8 bases, with 17 bases remaining between them. The CDR3 nucleotides are TGTGCCAGCAGCTACCAGAGTCGGGTCGCCGAAAAACTGTTTTTT. Its protein product is CASSYQSRVAEKLFF.

This sequence joins TRBV7-9 and TRBJ1-2; TRBD1 matches 7 bases. Germline V gives CDR1 SEHNR, CDR2 FQNEAQ (reference sequence). This CDR3 is 15 amino acids long. J was trimmed by 3 bases and V by 5 bases; bases with no gene match: 9. Here the CDR3 DNA reads TGTGCCAGCAGCACGTACGGGACAGCCCACTATGGCTACACCTTC. The encoded protein is CASSTYGTAHYGYTF.

This clone was observed a single time. The chain carries TRBV28 and TRBJ2-7; possible D gene TRBD2, 6 bases. With 5 bases removed from V and 0 bases from J, the gap between germline ends came to 20 bases. CDR3 size: 17 residues. CDR1 is MDHEN and CDR2 is SYDVKM in the germline V gene. The CDR3 is CASSPSPSREISYEQYF. CDR3 nucleotide sequence: TGTGCCAGCAGTCCATCCCCTAGCCGGGAGATCTCCTACGAGCAGTACTTC.

The chain recombines TRBV9 with TRBJ2-7; 11 bases match TRBD2. CDR3 length: 14 residues. Trimming cost V 0 bases and J 6 bases; bases outside gene matches: 2. Germline V CDR1 and CDR2: SGDLS, YYNGEE. CDR3 protein: CASSVALAGGEQYF. The CDR3 bases are TGTGCCAGCAGCGTAGCGCTAGCGGGAGGCGAGCAGTACTTC.

The chain recombines TRBV7-3 with TRBJ2-3; 12 bases agree with TRBD2. The CDR3 consists of 17 residues. The J segment lost 1 base and the V segment lost 1 base, leaving 3 bases of the junction unmatched. Germline values: CDR1 SGHTA, CDR2 FQGTGA. The CDR3 loop reads CASSLRLAGEGTDTQYF. CDR3 coding DNA: TGTGCCAGCAGCTTAAGACTAGCGGGAGAGGGCACAGATACGCAGTATTTT.

The rearrangement joins TRBV7-9 to TRBJ2-1; 10 nucleotides match TRBD2. The trim removed 5 bases at V and 12 bases at J, leaving 16 bases unmatched. This CDR3 spans 16 amino acids. Germline loops: CDR1 SEHNR, CDR2 FQNEAQ (reference sequence). CDR3 bases: TGTGCCAGCAGCCCCCGGGAGCGGGAGGGCCTTAGAGGGCAGTTCTTC. It codes for CASSPREREGLRGQFF.

The genes are TRBV5-1 and TRBJ2-2, with TRBD1 identical over 9 bases. From germline, CDR1 is SGHRS and CDR2 YFSETQ. The CDR3 contains 15 residues. J gave up 6 bases and V 4 bases, and 7 bases lay outside the gene matches. CDR3 in amino acids: CASSPGQGEAGELFF. CDR3 coding DNA: TGCGCCAGCAGCCCGGGACAGGGTGAGGCCGGGGAGCTGTTTTTT.

This chain joins TRBV9 and TRBJ2-7, with a tentative D call TRBD2 (6 bases). Germline CDR1 reads SGDLS; CDR2 reads YYNGEE. The V end was cut by 1 base, the J end by 3 bases, with 17 bases between. The CDR3 totals 16 residues. CDR3 sequence reads: CASSVSPMGGYYEQYF. The CDR3 region has the DNA TGTGCCAGCAGCGTATCTCCGATGGGAGGTTACTACGAGCAGTACTTC.

The gene calls are TRBV11-2 and TRBJ2-1, with TRBD1 matching over 7 bases. With 5 bases clipped from V and 10 bases from J, the junction kept 8 bases outside the gene matches. The CDR3 has 13 amino acids. Germline V gene sequence: CDR1 SGHAT, CDR2 FQNNGV. The CDR3 nucleotides are TGTGCCAGCAGCCCGGGGACAGCTAGAGAGCAGTTCTTC. Amino acid sequence: CASSPGTAREQFF.

As for this clone: This same CDR3 is encoded by further DNA sequences in the sample. The rearrangement uses TRBV14 and TRBJ2-1; either TRBD1 or TRBD2 may supply D (5 bases each). V lost 1 base to trimming and J lost 8 bases, with 9 bases between them. The CDR3 totals 13 residues. Germline V gives CDR1 SGHDN, CDR2 FVKESK. CDR3 DNA sequence: TGTGCCAGCAGCCAAGTCCTGGGACATGAGCAGTTCTTC. Amino acid sequence: CASSQVLGHEQFF. Using reference TRBV14 and TRBJ2-1 for the parts outside the CDR3, the full variable domain is EAGVTQFPSHSVIEKGQTVTLRCDPISGHDNLYWYRRVMGKEIKFLLHFVKESKQDESGMPNNRFLAERTGGTYSTLKVQPAELEDSGVYFCASSQVLGHEQFFGPGTRLTVL.

The rearrangement joins TRBV5-1 to TRBJ1-1; D is perhaps TRBD1 (6 bases). The CDR3 consists of 14 residues. From germline, CDR1 is SGHRS and CDR2 YFSETQ. Trimming took off 3 bases at V and 0 bases at J, with 9 bases between the two ends. The CDR3 bases are TGCGCCAGCAGCTCCGGGACAATGAACACTGAAGCTTTCTTT. Protein sequence: CASSSGTMNTEAFF.

This clone was recorded once. The chain carries TRBV25-1 and TRBJ2-1; 9 bases are shared with TRBD2. The V segment lost 2 bases and the J segment 5 bases; nucleotides outside the gene matches: 10. CDR1 is MGHDK and CDR2 is SYGVNS in the germline V gene. The CDR3 sequence is 17 residues long. CDR3 residues: CASSERSAGGLDNEQFF. The DNA of the CDR3 is TGTGCCAGCAGTGAACGGTCAGCGGGAGGCCTCGACAATGAGCAGTTCTTC.

This rearrangement joins TRBV5-1 to TRBJ2-6, with unresolved D. The CDR3 sequence is 15 residues long. Trimming took off 4 bases at V and 4 bases at J, with 12 bases between the two ends. The germline V gene has CDR1 SGHRS and CDR2 YFSETQ. The CDR3 loop is CASSQDARGANVLTF. As DNA, the CDR3 is TGCGCCAGCAGCCAGGACGCGAGAGGGGCCAACGTCCTGACTTTC.

CDR3 nucleotides: TGTGCCAGTAGTCCACGACAGCAAGAGACCCAGTACTTC. Its translation: CASSPRQQETQYF. The rearrangement joins TRBV19 to TRBJ2-5; TRBD1 is a possible D gene (5 bases). Trimming cost V 5 bases and J 2 bases, with 9 bases left between them. The V gene's germline CDR1 is LNHDA and CDR2 SQIVND (reference sequence). The CDR3 is 13 amino acids. The whole variable domain, remainder taken from reference TRBV19 and TRBJ2-5, is DGGITQSPKYLFRKEGQNVTLSCEQNLNHDAMYWYRQDPGQGLRLIYYSQIVNDFQKGDIAEGYSVSREKKESFPLTVTSAQKNPTAFYLCASSPRQQETQYFGPGTRLLVL.

The J gene is TRBJ1-5, the V gene TRBV4-1; a possible D gene is TRBD1 (5 bases). Germline V CDR1 and CDR2: MGHRA, YSYEKL. The CDR3 sequence is 18 residues long. Trimming took 3 bases from V and 0 from J, leaving 18 bases between them. The CDR3 sequence: CASSHWHLDRYSNQPQHF. CDR3 sequence (DNA): TGCGCCAGCAGCCATTGGCACCTAGACAGATATAGCAATCAGCCCCAGCATTTT.

On this clone itself: The same CDR3 is also encoded by other DNA sequences in this sample. The chain carries TRBV5-1 and TRBJ2-1; D might be TRBD2 (6 bases). This CDR3 region has 13 residues. Germline V CDR1 and CDR2: SGHRS, YFSETQ. V shed 0 bases and J shed 6 bases, with 7 bases lying between them. CDR3 nucleotides: TGCGCCAGCAGCTTGGCCGGGGGCAATGAGCAGTTCTTC. Protein product: CASSLAGGNEQFF.

The chain employs TRBV6-6 and TRBJ2-1; D might be TRBD1 (6 bases). Germline assignment: CDR1 MNHNY and CDR2 SVGAGI (reference sequence). CDR3 length: 13 amino acids. The V end lost 7 bases, the J end lost 7 bases, and 14 bases lay between the germline ends. The CDR3 region has the DNA TGTGCCAGCACCCGCCACAGGGAGAATGAGCAGTTCTTC. It translates to CASTRHRENEQFF.

The chain joins TRBV2 to TRBJ2-7; D gene unclear. Per the germline V gene, CDR1 is SNHLY and CDR2 is FYNNEI. The CDR3 consists of 13 residues. The V end lost 7 bases, the J end lost 6 bases, and 16 bases lay between the germline ends. The CDR3 nucleotides read TGTGCCAGCAACCCACTCCGCACTGCCGAGCAGTACTTC. It encodes CASNPLRTAEQYF.

The chain couples TRBV6-6 to TRBJ1-5, with unresolved D. Germline V lookup: CDR1 MNHNY, CDR2 SVGAGI (reference sequence). The CDR3 extends over 14 amino acids. With 4 bases removed from V and 6 bases from J, the gap between germline ends came to 13 bases. DNA for the CDR3: TGTGCCAGCAGTTCCCAGATCAATGGTCAGCCCCAGCATTTT. Translated, it gives CASSSQINGQPQHF.

This chain links TRBV7-2 with TRBJ2-6, with D maybe TRBD2 (6 bases). Trimming removed 5 bases from V and 3 bases from J, with 8 bases in between. The CDR3 contains 14 residues. Germline V gene lookup returns CDR1 SGHTA and CDR2 FQGNSA. Here the CDR3 reads CASSPGGGANVLTF. CDR3 in DNA: TGTGCCAGCAGCCCCGGGGGTGGGGCCAACGTCCTGACTTTC.

The V gene is TRBV27, the J gene TRBJ1-4; 9 nucleotides align to TRBD1. The CDR3 is 17 amino acids. Germline V CDR1 and CDR2: MNHEY, SMNVEV (reference sequence). The V and J ends lost 5 bases and 3 bases, in that order; junction bases with no gene match: 10. The CDR3 sequence: CASSGGDRDYSNEKLFF. CDR3 DNA sequence: TGTGCCAGCAGTGGTGGGGACAGGGACTATTCTAATGAAAAACTGTTTTTT.